Described below is a single T cell receptor (beta chain) sequence and its context. The sample is drawn from a study of blood T cell repertoires in COVID-19. Study-wide context: Acute and convalescent COVID-19 samples came from the United States, Italy and Spain. The cDNA or gDNA used as material had been derived from T cells, B-cell-depleted T cells, or PBMCs.

In the original workflow: Counts of nucleated cells, estimated from reference gene primer amplification, were obtained. Profiling relied on immunoSEQ multiplex PCR, and the TCRdb table lists in-frame clones only, not all of them. Clone size and V and J calls were adopted from that table, with D and trimming inferred from the DNA. Here the sample spans roughly 190,000 clones, roughly 82% being singletons. Seattle patients were enrolled while actively infected and followed longitudinally. V was clipped by 5 bases and J by 7 bases, with 14 bases between them. The CDR3 extends over 13 amino acids. Germline CDR1 is MNHEY and CDR2 is SMNVEV (reference sequence).

This receptor was identified in an older woman with COVID-19, enrolled during active disease. Sequencing was performed on peripheral blood. The chain carries TRBV27 and TRBJ1-1; D not resolved. CDR3 DNA sequence: TGTGCCAGCAGTGTAACTAGCCGCAGTGAAGCTTTCTTT. Its protein product is CASSVTSRSEAFF.